Below, one T cell receptor beta chain is given with its context. Its antigen remains unknown. The junction and the germline gene differ at one end; a read error may be behind it. TCRdb ran MiXCR on the PCR reads and lists one entry per CDR3 protein. This table has about 630,000 distinct CDR3 sequences, about 25% appearing once. The sample is drawn from a study of molecular identifiers for immune sequencing clone quantification. Overall study context: In replicates, RNA from roughly 21,000 or 96,000 naive CD8 cells was divided five ways and four parts were sequenced.

Study-level findings and limits: Under 1% of molecules in naive cells, but over 98% of effector molecules, belonged to clones above 20 RNA copies. Researchers reportedly could pick up spiked Jurkat TCR RNA from one cell mixed into about a million naive cells.

The CDR3 has 13 residues. Germline V CDR1 and CDR2: SGHNT, YENEEA. This chain links TRBV11-3 with TRBJ2-1, with D possibly called TRBD1 or TRBD2 (5 bases each). This receptor was taken from a human donor in good health. Some libraries in this study had Jurkat cell RNA spiked in. The sequencing sample was made of naive CD8+ T cells from blood, with Jurkat cell RNA spiked in. Subset described: FACS-sorted CD8+CD4-CCR7+CD45RA+ naive T cells. Here the CDR3 DNA reads TGTGCCAGCAGCGAGGGACCGACAACTGAGCAGATCTTC. Encoded protein: CASSEGPTTEQIF.